The rows below give T cell receptor beta chains drawn from one sample of a study of immune evolution from preneoplasia to lung adenocarcinoma. Sequencing was performed with immunoSEQ multiplex PCR; in TCRdb, only in-frame clones are kept and a portion is missing. This table has some 9,000 clones, more than 80% appearing once. The sample taken for sequencing was FFPE lung adenocarcinoma in situ tissue. These receptors all come from a person aged 70 to 85 with lung adenocarcinoma. The CDR3 runs from the conserved cysteine through the conserved F or W. The D gene is left open where the match is weak. Clone size is shown for a subset of rows, as once, few, many or a class of expanded clone.

once	TRBV11-2	TRBJ1-4	15	TRBD1	CASSLVGTGVKKLFF	TGTGCCAGCAGCTTAGTCGGGACAGGGGTCAAAAAACTGTTTTTT
few	TRBV6-1	TRBJ1-1	15	NA	CASRRDGMANTEAFF	TGTGCCAGCAGACGGGACGGGATGGCGAACACTGAAGCTTTCTTT
few	TRBV11-3	TRBJ2-2	16	TRBD1	CASSQRDRGHTGELFF	TGTGCCAGCAGCCAAAGGGACAGGGGACACACCGGGGAGCTGTTTTTT
NA	TRBV7-3	TRBJ2-1	14	TRBD2	CASSFLAGVNEQFF	TGTGCCAGCAGCTTCCTAGCGGGGGTCAATGAGCAGTTCTTC
once	TRBV7-7	TRBJ2-3	14	TRBD2	CASSPSGVTDTQYF	TGTGCTAGCAGCCCGAGCGGGGTTACAGATACGCAGTATTTT
few	TRBV28	TRBJ2-2	16	TRBD1	CASSLVTGWNTGELFF	TGTGCCAGCAGTTTGGTGACAGGGTGGAACACCGGGGAGCTGTTTTTT
NA	TRBV5-5	TRBJ2-3	13	NA	CASSQGGGDTQYF	TGTGCCAGCAGCCAAGGGGGAGGAGATACGCAGTATTTT
NA	TRBV30	TRBJ1-2	13	NA	CAWSEGGFDGYTF	TGTGCCTGGAGTGAGGGTGGCTTTGATGGCTACACCTTC
NA	TRBV5-1	TRBJ2-7	15	TRBD1	CASTNLARGTHEQYF	TGCGCCAGCACAAACCTCGCCAGGGGGACCCACGAGCAGTACTTC
NA	TRBV10-1	TRBJ2-5	13	NA	CASSGTYQETQYF	TGCGCCAGCAGCGGGACGTACCAAGAGACCCAGTACTTC
NA	TRBV5-1	TRBJ1-1	15	NA	CASSMGILADTEAFF	TGCGCCAGCAGCATGGGGATATTAGCGGACACTGAAGCTTTCTTT
NA	TRBV6-1	TRBJ2-7	16	NA	CASSERGRRTIYEQYF	TGTGCCAGCAGTGAAAGGGGCCGTCGAACCATCTACGAGCAGTACTTC
NA	TRBV6-1	TRBJ2-1	15	TRBD2	CASSDIAGGYNEQFF	TGTGCCAGCAGTGATATAGCGGGGGGGTACAATGAGCAGTTCTTC
NA	TRBV4-2	TRBJ2-3	16	TRBD2	CASSPGTSGGADTQYF	TGTGCCAGCAGCCCCGGGACTAGCGGGGGGGCAGATACGCAGTATTTT
few	TRBV4-1	TRBJ1-5	16	NA	CASSQDWQYSNQPQHF	TGCGCCAGCAGCCAAGATTGGCAGTATAGCAATCAGCCCCAGCATTTT
few	TRBV5-6	TRBJ2-1	11	NA	CASSGSEEQFF	TGTGCCAGCAGCGGCAGTGAGGAGCAGTTCTTC
NA	TRBV5-1	TRBJ2-5	15	NA	CASSKTDTPPETQYF	TGCGCCAGCAGTAAGACCGACACCCCGCCAGAGACCCAGTACTTC
NA	TRBV19	TRBJ1-2	13	NA	CASNGDPRDGYTF	TGTGCCAGTAATGGGGACCCACGAGATGGCTACACCTTC
NA	TRBV10-3	TRBJ2-1	12	NA	CAISEELLGQFF	TGTGCCATCAGTGAGGAGCTCTTAGGGCAGTTCTTC
NA	TRBV29-1	TRBJ1-4	12	NA	CSVDPGGGKLFF	TGCAGCGTTGACCCGGGGGGAGGGAAACTGTTTTTT
NA	TRBV4-2	TRBJ1-2	14	TRBD1	CASSLSDRGGGYTF	TGTGCCAGCAGCTTGAGCGACAGGGGCGGGGGCTACACCTTC
NA	TRBV11-3	TRBJ2-5	14	NA	CASSYTGAGETQYF	TGTGCCAGCAGTTACACCGGGGCCGGGGAGACCCAGTACTTC
NA	TRBV7-8	TRBJ2-7	14	TRBD2	CASNPRVGGYEQYF	TGTGCCAGCAACCCGCGGGTGGGAGGGTACGAGCAGTACTTC
few	TRBV28	TRBJ1-5	16	TRBD1	CASNLMGQGWNQPQHF	TGTGCCAGCAACCTTATGGGACAGGGGTGGAATCAGCCCCAGCATTTT
NA	TRBV6-4	TRBJ2-2	16	TRBD2	CASSERASGNSGELFF	TGTGCCAGCAGTGAACGGGCTAGCGGGAACTCCGGGGAGCTGTTTTTT
NA	TRBV4-1	TRBJ1-2	17	TRBD1	CASSRDSFDWGNYGYTF	TGCGCCAGCAGCCGGGACAGTTTTGATTGGGGTAACTATGGCTACACCTTC
NA	TRBV19	TRBJ2-5	15	TRBD1	CASSMGQEIQETQYF	TGTGCCAGTAGTATGGGACAGGAAATCCAAGAGACCCAGTACTTC
NA	TRBV2	TRBJ1-5	16	TRBD1	CASSEVGQGLNQPQHF	TGTGCCAGCAGTGAGGTGGGACAGGGACTTAATCAGCCCCAGCATTTT
NA	TRBV6-5	TRBJ2-1	15	TRBD1	CASSPRDSRNNEQFF	TGTGCCAGCAGCCCCCGGGACAGCCGAAACAATGAGCAGTTCTTC
NA	TRBV27	TRBJ2-7	15	TRBD2	CASSFLASGVYEQYF	TGTGCCAGCAGTTTTCTAGCTAGCGGGGTCTACGAGCAGTACTTC
NA	TRBV30	TRBJ2-7	11	NA	CAWSSQREQYF	TGTGCCTGGAGTTCTCAGAGAGAGCAGTACTTC
NA	TRBV15	TRBJ1-6	13	NA	CATSAQTNSPLHF	TGTGCCACCAGTGCGCAGACCAATTCACCCCTCCACTTT
NA	TRBV7-2	TRBJ2-2	16	TRBD2	CASSPNPGLAPGELFF	TGTGCCAGCAGCCCAAATCCGGGACTAGCGCCCGGGGAGCTGTTTTTT
NA	TRBV23-1	TRBJ2-7	12	NA	CASSHSSYEQYF	TGCGCCAGCAGTCACAGCTCCTACGAGCAGTACTTC
once	TRBV11-3	TRBJ1-1	15	TRBD1	CASSQNDRGETEAFF	TGTGCCAGCAGCCAAAATGACAGGGGAGAGACTGAAGCTTTCTTT
NA	TRBV2	TRBJ2-3	15	TRBD2	CASSEMSGSADTQYF	TGTGCCAGCAGTGAAATGAGCGGGAGTGCAGATACGCAGTATTTT
once	TRBV19	TRBJ1-6	15	NA	CASSMQQGSGSPLHF	TGTGCCAGTAGTATGCAGCAGGGTTCGGGTTCACCCCTCCACTTT
NA	TRBV4-2	TRBJ2-2	15	NA	CASSQDNPGTGELFF	TGTGCCAGCAGCCAAGATAACCCGGGCACCGGGGAGCTGTTTTTT
NA	TRBV6-6	TRBJ1-2	16	NA	CASTLSVGGGASGYTF	TGTGCCAGCACCTTGTCCGTGGGCGGGGGGGCGAGTGGCTACACCTTC
NA	TRBV28	TRBJ2-7	14	TRBD1	CASSPLGQRNEQYF	TGTGCCAGCAGCCCCCTGGGACAGAGGAACGAGCAGTACTTC
NA	TRBV28	TRBJ1-1	16	NA	CANQEPKDLKNTEAFF	TGTGCCAACCAAGAACCCAAAGACCTAAAGAACACTGAAGCTTTCTTT
NA	TRBV11-3	TRBJ2-3	15	TRBD2	CASSLGFQAGDTQYF	TGTGCCAGCAGCTTAGGGTTCCAAGCGGGGGATACGCAGTATTTT
NA	TRBV18	TRBJ1-3	17	TRBD1	CASSPRTGSNSGNTIYF	TGTGCCAGCTCACCTCGGACAGGGTCTAACTCTGGAAACACCATATATTTT
NA	TRBV6-4	TRBJ1-5	13	NA	CASSAGSNQPQHF	TGTGCCAGCAGTGCAGGGAGCAATCAGCCCCAGCATTTT
once	TRBV19	TRBJ2-7	14	TRBD1	CASSRGTGMDEQYF	TGTGCCAGTAGTCGCGGGACAGGGATGGACGAGCAGTACTTC